A selection of T cell receptor beta chains follows, all from one sample in a study of OX40 agonist ivuxolimab in advanced cancers. Repertoires were generated with immunoSEQ multiplex PCR, while TCRdb's copy carries only in-frame clones and drops some. The data contain approximately 47,000 clones, around nine tenths of them singletons. The sequenced sample was CD4+ or CD8+ T cells sorted from blood, obtained in a trial of the OX40 agonist ivuxolimab. All receptors derive from an adult with an advanced solid tumor such as melanoma, head and neck, liver or kidney cancer. Each CDR3 is given without its conserved first and last residue. Each record gives: V gene, J gene, CDR3 protein.

V: TRBV9
J: TRBJ2-4
CDR3: ASSGGGLDPAPNIQY

V: TRBV5-8
J: TRBJ1-2
CDR3: ASSLGGRHYGYT

V: TRBV7-3
J: TRBJ1-3
CDR3: ASSMGPTNTIY

V: TRBV11-2
J: TRBJ2-1
CDR3: ASTGAGTGNVILGNEQF

V: TRBV7-9
J: TRBJ2-7
CDR3: ASSPIETSGIQY

V: TRBV7-9
J: TRBJ2-7
CDR3: ASSLPGSYEQY

V: TRBV6-1
J: TRBJ1-5
CDR3: ASSESGGVGQPQH

V: TRBV21-1
J: TRBJ1-5
CDR3: ASSSPGDQPQH

V: TRBV27
J: TRBJ1-5
CDR3: ASSLFLAGNQPQH

V: TRBV7-9
J: TRBJ2-7
CDR3: ASSFGQGALSEQY

V: TRBV9
J: TRBJ2-1
CDR3: ASSAGTNEQF

V: TRBV5-1
J: TRBJ2-3
CDR3: ASSLKRDTDTQY

V: TRBV6-6
J: TRBJ1-5
CDR3: ASSYSGGNKPQH

V: TRBV29-1
J: TRBJ2-7
CDR3: SVEDHDGASYEQY

V: TRBV7-2
J: TRBJ1-4
CDR3: ASSLDPWDLREEKLF

V: TRBV19
J: TRBJ2-7
CDR3: ASSIGTGNYEQY

V: TRBV11-3
J: TRBJ1-2
CDR3: ASSPEGTEEPNYGYT

V: TRBV21-1
J: TRBJ2-3
CDR3: ASSKGGTGDDTDTQY

V: TRBV5-1
J: TRBJ2-1
CDR3: ASSLEAVSYNEQF

V: TRBV19
J: TRBJ1-1
CDR3: ASSPGTNRGVNTEAF

V: TRBV6-6
J: TRBJ2-7
CDR3: ASSQYKGQGYEQY

V: TRBV2
J: TRBJ2-7
CDR3: ASSDMEQGANNEQY

V: TRBV23-1
J: TRBJ2-7
CDR3: ASSQIEPGLVVRYEQY

V: TRBV27
J: TRBJ2-7
CDR3: ASTPLPSYEQY

V: TRBV7-3
J: TRBJ2-3
CDR3: ASSLGGVATDTQY

V: TRBV7-3
J: TRBJ1-2
CDR3: ASSEVSSGRGYT

V: TRBV27
J: TRBJ1-3
CDR3: ASSPRTASLSGNTIY

V: TRBV6-4
J: TRBJ1-5
CDR3: ASSEGSNQPQH

V: TRBV27
J: TRBJ1-1
CDR3: ASSFPPGGVDTEAF

V: TRBV7-9
J: TRBJ2-1
CDR3: ASSLGGPYNEQF

V: TRBV7-9
J: TRBJ2-1
CDR3: ASSSVGGVSNEQF

V: TRBV6-5
J: TRBJ1-5
CDR3: ASSYGVRGDQPQH

V: TRBV5-1
J: TRBJ2-4
CDR3: ASSESGIRNIQY

V: TRBV19
J: TRBJ2-7
CDR3: ASSPGDSNYEQY

V: TRBV14
J: TRBJ1-1
CDR3: ASSQTAMNTEAF

V: TRBV7-9
J: TRBJ1-2
CDR3: ASSSPSSLYGYT

V: TRBV4-3
J: TRBJ2-6
CDR3: ASSQEVGAGANVLT

V: TRBV6-5
J: TRBJ2-5
CDR3: ASSFGGGTQETQY

V: TRBV27
J: TRBJ2-1
CDR3: ASSSTVSAYNEQF

V: TRBV9
J: TRBJ2-7
CDR3: ASSASSGGSYEQY

V: TRBV9
J: TRBJ2-3
CDR3: ASSVGTSGGDTQY

V: TRBV30
J: TRBJ2-1
CDR3: AGSGPYNEQF

V: TRBV7-2
J: TRBJ1-2
CDR3: ASSSGGGNYGYT

V: TRBV2
J: TRBJ1-1
CDR3: ASSGTLMLEAF

V: TRBV9
J: TRBJ1-1
CDR3: ASSVDSGGTEAF